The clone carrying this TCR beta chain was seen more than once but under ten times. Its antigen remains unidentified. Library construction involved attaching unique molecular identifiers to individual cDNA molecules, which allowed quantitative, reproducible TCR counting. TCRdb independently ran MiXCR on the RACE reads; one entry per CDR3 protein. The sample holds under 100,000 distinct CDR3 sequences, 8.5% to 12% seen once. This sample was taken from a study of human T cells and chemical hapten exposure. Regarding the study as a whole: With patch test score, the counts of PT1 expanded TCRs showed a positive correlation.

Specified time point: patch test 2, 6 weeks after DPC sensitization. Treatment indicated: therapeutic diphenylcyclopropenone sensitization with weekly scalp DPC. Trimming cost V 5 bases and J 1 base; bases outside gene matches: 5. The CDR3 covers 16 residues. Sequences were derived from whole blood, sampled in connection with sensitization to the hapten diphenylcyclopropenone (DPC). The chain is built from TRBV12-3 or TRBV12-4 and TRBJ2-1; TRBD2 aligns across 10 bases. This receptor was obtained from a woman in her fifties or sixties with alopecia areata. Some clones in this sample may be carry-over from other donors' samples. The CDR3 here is CASSTRTSGSYNEQFF. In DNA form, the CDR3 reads TGTGCCAGCAGTACCCGGACTAGCGGTTCCTACAATGAGCAGTTCTTC.